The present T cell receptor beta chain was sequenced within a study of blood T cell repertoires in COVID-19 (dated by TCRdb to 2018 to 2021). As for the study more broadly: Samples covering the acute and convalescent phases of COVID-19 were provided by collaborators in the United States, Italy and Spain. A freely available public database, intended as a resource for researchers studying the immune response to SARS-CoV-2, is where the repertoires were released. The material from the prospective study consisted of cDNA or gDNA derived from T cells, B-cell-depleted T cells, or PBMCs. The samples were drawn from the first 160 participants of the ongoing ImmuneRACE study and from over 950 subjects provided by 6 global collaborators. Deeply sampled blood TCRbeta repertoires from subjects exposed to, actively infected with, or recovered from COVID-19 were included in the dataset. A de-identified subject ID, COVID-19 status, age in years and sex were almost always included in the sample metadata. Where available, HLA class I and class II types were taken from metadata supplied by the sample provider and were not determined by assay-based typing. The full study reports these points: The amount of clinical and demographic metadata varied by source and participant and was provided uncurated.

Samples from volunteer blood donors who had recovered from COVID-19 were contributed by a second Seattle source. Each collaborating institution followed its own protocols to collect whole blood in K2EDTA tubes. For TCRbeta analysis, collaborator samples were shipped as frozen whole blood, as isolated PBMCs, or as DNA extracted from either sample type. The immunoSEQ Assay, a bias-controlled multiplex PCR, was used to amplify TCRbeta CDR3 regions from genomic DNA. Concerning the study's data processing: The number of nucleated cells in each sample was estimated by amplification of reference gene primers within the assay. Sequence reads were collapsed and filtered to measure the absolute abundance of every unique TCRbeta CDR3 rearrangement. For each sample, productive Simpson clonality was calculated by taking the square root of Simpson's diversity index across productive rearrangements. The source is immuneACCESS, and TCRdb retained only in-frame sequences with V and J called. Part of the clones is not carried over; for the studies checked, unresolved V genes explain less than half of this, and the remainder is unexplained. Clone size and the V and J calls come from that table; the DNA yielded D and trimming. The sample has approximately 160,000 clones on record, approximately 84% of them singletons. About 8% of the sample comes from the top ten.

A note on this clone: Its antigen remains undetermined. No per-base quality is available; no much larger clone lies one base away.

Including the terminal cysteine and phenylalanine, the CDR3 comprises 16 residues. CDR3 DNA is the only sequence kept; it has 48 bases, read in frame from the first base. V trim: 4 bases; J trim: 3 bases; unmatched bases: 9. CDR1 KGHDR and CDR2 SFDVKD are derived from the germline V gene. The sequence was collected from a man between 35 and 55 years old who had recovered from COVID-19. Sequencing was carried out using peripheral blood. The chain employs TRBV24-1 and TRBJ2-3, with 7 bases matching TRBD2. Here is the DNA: TGTGCCACCAGTGACTACTTTCAGGGAGGGACAGATACGCAGTATTTT. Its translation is CATSDYFQGGTDTQYF.